Following are 23 T cell receptor beta chains from one sample sequenced in a study of shared clonotypes between healthy human individuals. Only in-frame clones appear in the TCRdb table, and some are missing; sequencing was by immunoSEQ multiplex PCR. The sample shows fewer than 600,000 clones, about four fifths of them seen only once. The material sequenced was PBMCs. These receptors were taken from a woman between 40 and 50 years old in good health. Some clones in this sample may be carry-over from other donors' samples.

The chain couples TRBV10-3 to TRBJ1-1; no clear D. CDR1 is ENHRY and CDR2 is SYGVKD in the germline V gene. This CDR3 is 15 amino acids long. V was cut by 2 bases and J by 0 bases, with 10 bases left in between. This CDR3 reads CAISEMGSVNTEAFF. The CDR3 nucleotides are TGTGCCATCAGTGAGATGGGCAGTGTGAACACTGAAGCTTTCTTT.

This chain connects TRBV10-3 to TRBJ2-7; no definite D call. V dropped 3 bases and J dropped 4 bases, with 19 bases sitting between them. Germline V gene data show CDR1 as ENHRY and CDR2 as SYGVKD. This CDR3 is built from 16 residues. The CDR3 nucleotides read TGTGCCATCAGTGACGCCGCTAGGCCGCACATTTACGAGCAGTACTTC. This encodes CAISDAARPHIYEQYF.

In this sample, this clone turned up a few times. This rearrangement joins TRBV19 to TRBJ2-1, with 13 nucleotides matching TRBD2. From germline, CDR1 is LNHDA and CDR2 SQIVND (reference sequence). Germline trimming cut 4 bases from V and 7 bases from J; bases unmatched to any gene: 7. The CDR3 runs to 16 residues. In DNA form, the CDR3 reads TGTGCCAGTAGTACCCGACTAGCGGGAGGACGGAATGAGCAGTTCTTC. Residues: CASSTRLAGGRNEQFF.

This clone has just one count. V usage is TRBV6-5 and J usage is TRBJ1-6; 7 nucleotides match TRBD1. V shed 8 bases, J shed 7 bases, and the junction held 5 bases outside the gene matches. CDR3 length: 13 amino acids. The germline V gene has CDR1 MNHEY and CDR2 SVGAGI. This CDR3 reads CASRGQANSPLHF. For the CDR3, the DNA is TGTGCCAGCCGCGGACAGGCGAATTCACCCCTCCACTTT.

The chain recombines TRBV6-5 with TRBJ2-2; possibly TRBD1 or TRBD2 for D (5 bases each). Trimming took 2 bases from V and 6 from J, leaving 10 bases between them. Germline V gives CDR1 MNHEY, CDR2 SVGAGI. This CDR3 has 14 amino acids. The CDR3, as DNA: TGTGCCAGCAGTTACCTCCTGGGGGCCGGGGAGCTGTTTTTT. Its translation: CASSYLLGAGELFF.

V and J are TRBV4-1 and TRBJ2-7, with 8 bases aligning to TRBD1. Germline CDR1 and CDR2: MGHRA and YSYEKL. V trimming: 0 bases; J trimming: 2 bases; junction bases outside the gene matches: 9. This CDR3 is 17 amino acids long. In nucleotides, the CDR3 is TGCGCCAGCAGCCAAGATCCCCGGACAGGGAGTACCTACGAGCAGTACTTC. It encodes CASSQDPRTGSTYEQYF.

CDR3 amino acids: CSVETGNTIYF. CDR3 nucleotides: TGCAGCGTCGAAACCGGAAACACCATATATTTT. The V call is TRBV29-1, the J call TRBJ1-3, with D unresolved. The CDR3 length is 11 residues. CDR1 SQVTM and CDR2 ANQGSEA come from the germline V gene. V was shortened by 6 bases and J by 4 bases, with 7 bases between the two germline ends.

V is TRBV7-8 and J is TRBJ2-4, with a weak D call TRBD1 (6 bases). V was cut by 5 bases and J by 7 bases, with 15 bases left in between. Looked up from germline, CDR1 is SGHVS and CDR2 is FQNEAQ. CDR3 length equals 14 residues. The CDR3 sequence is CASSRSQGYNIQYF. In DNA, the CDR3 is TGTGCCAGCAGCCGCTCACAGGGATATAACATTCAGTACTTC.

This chain links TRBV9 with TRBJ2-3; D uncertain. Germline V gene data show CDR1 as SGDLS and CDR2 as YYNGEE. The CDR3 runs to 15 residues. V was trimmed by 1 base and J by 0 bases, leaving 9 bases between them. The CDR3 sequence is CASSVHTSSTDTQYF. DNA of the CDR3: TGTGCCAGCAGCGTACACACGTCTAGCACAGATACGCAGTATTTT.

The V and J genes are TRBV18 and TRBJ1-1; TRBD1 aligns across 9 bases. This CDR3 has 17 amino acids. Germline CDR1 is KGHSH and CDR2 is LQKENI. V trimming: 3 bases; J trimming: 5 bases; junction bases outside the gene matches: 13. The CDR3 here is CASSPLGPGQGGTEAFF. CDR3 nucleotide sequence: TGTGCCAGCTCACCTCTGGGTCCGGGACAGGGAGGGACTGAAGCTTTCTTT.

This clone was counted once. V is TRBV9 and J is TRBJ2-3, with 9 bases aligning to TRBD2. The V gene's germline CDR1 is SGDLS and CDR2 YYNGEE. Trimming at V came to 0 bases and at J to 3 bases, leaving 11 bases not matched to a gene. The CDR3 covers 18 residues. CDR3 in amino acids: CASSVASSGISGTDTQYF. DNA for the CDR3: TGTGCCAGCAGCGTAGCTTCTAGCGGGATCTCTGGGACAGATACGCAGTATTTT.

The V and J genes are TRBV5-1 and TRBJ2-3; 13 bases are a match to TRBD2. The V and J ends lost 4 bases and 6 bases, in that order; junction bases with no gene match: 8. The germline CDR1 and CDR2 sequences are SGHRS and YFSETQ. CDR3 length: 16 amino acids. The DNA for the CDR3 is TGCGCCAGCAGCACCGGACTAGCGGGAGATGGGGATACGCAGTATTTT. Translated, it gives CASSTGLAGDGDTQYF. Combining the CDR3 with reference TRBV5-1 and TRBJ2-3 gives the whole variable domain KAGVTQTPRYLIKTRGQQVTLSCSPISGHRSVSWYQQTPGQGLQFLFEYFSETQRNKGNFPGRFSGRQFSNSRSEMNVSTLELGDSALYLCASSTGLAGDGDTQYFGPGTRLTVL.

In its sample, this clone was seen once. The chain combines TRBV5-1 with TRBJ1-5; unclear D gene. The CDR3 covers 15 residues. V was clipped by 1 base and J by 5 bases, with 13 bases between them. The germline V gene encodes CDR1 SGHRS and CDR2 YFSETQ. The CDR3: CASSLTSYRDQPQHF. The CDR3 nucleotides read TGCGCCAGCAGCTTGACATCGTATCGGGATCAGCCCCAGCATTTT. Supplemented by reference TRBV5-1 and TRBJ1-5, the full variable domain reads KAGVTQTPRYLIKTRGQQVTLSCSPISGHRSVSWYQQTPGQGLQFLFEYFSETQRNKGNFPGRFSGRQFSNSRSEMNVSTLELGDSALYLCASSLTSYRDQPQHFGDGTRLSIL.

The chain joins TRBV5-6 to TRBJ2-2; 14 nucleotides line up with TRBD2. The V and J ends lost 3 bases and 3 bases, in that order; junction bases with no gene match: 10. This CDR3 contains 19 residues. Germline V gene lookup returns CDR1 SGHDT and CDR2 YYEEEE. Here the CDR3 reads CASSYSSGLAGEDTGELFF. The CDR3 nucleotides read TGTGCCAGCAGCTACAGCTCGGGACTAGCGGGAGAGGACACCGGGGAGCTGTTTTTT. The whole variable domain, remainder taken from reference TRBV5-6 and TRBJ2-2, is DAGVTQSPTHLIKTRGQQVTLRCSPKSGHDTVSWYQQALGQGPQFIFQYYEEEERQRGNFPDRFSGHQFPNYSSELNVNALLLGDSALYLCASSYSSGLAGEDTGELFFGEGSRLTVL.

J is TRBJ1-5 and V is TRBV28; TRBD1 matches at 10 bases. V shed 11 bases and J 7 bases; nucleotides not matched to a gene: 5. The CDR3 is made up of 12 amino acids. Germline loops: CDR1 MDHEN, CDR2 SYDVKM. In DNA, the CDR3 is TGTGCCGGTCGGACAGGGGGACAGCCCCAGCATTTT. This translates into CAGRTGGQPQHF.

The chain recombines TRBV10-1 with TRBJ2-1, with D perhaps given as TRBD1 or TRBD2 (5 bases each). V dropped 1 base and J dropped 8 bases, with 9 bases sitting between them. The CDR3 runs to 13 residues. CDR1 is WNHNN and CDR2 is SYGVQD in the germline V gene (reference sequence). CDR3 DNA: TGCGCCAGCAGTGAGTTCCTGGGGGATGAGCAGTTCTTC. Its translation is CASSEFLGDEQFF.

This chain connects TRBV4-1 to TRBJ2-2, with 8 bases that match TRBD2. CDR3 size: 17 residues. CDR1 MGHRA and CDR2 YSYEKL come from the germline V gene. With 0 bases clipped from V and 4 bases from J, the junction kept 7 bases outside the gene matches. The CDR3 loop reads CASSQESLAGRTGELFF. Written as DNA, the CDR3 is TGCGCCAGCAGCCAAGAATCGCTAGCGGGTCGCACCGGGGAGCTGTTTTTT.

This clone was counted a few times. The V and J genes are TRBV6-5 and TRBJ1-1; maybe TRBD1 (6 bases). Per the germline V gene, CDR1 is MNHEY and CDR2 is SVGAGI. V was clipped by 4 bases and J by 3 bases, with 9 bases between them. This CDR3 region has 13 residues. Here the CDR3 reads CASSFGQHTEAFF. The CDR3 DNA is TGTGCCAGCAGTTTCGGACAGCACACTGAAGCTTTCTTT.

The CDR3 nucleotides read TGTGCCAGCAGTTTAACGGACAGGGATGATTCACCCCTCCACTTT. Translated, it gives CASSLTDRDDSPLHF. The chain employs TRBV28 and TRBJ1-6; TRBD1 matches at 8 bases. The CDR3 has 15 amino acids. Looked up from germline, CDR1 is MDHEN and CDR2 is SYDVKM. V dropped 2 bases and J dropped 8; count of bases not matched to a gene: 5. The whole variable domain, remainder taken from reference TRBV28 and TRBJ1-6, is DVKVTQSSRYLVKRTGEKVFLECVQDMDHENMFWYRQDPGLGLRLIYFSYDVKMKEKGDIPEGYSVSREKKERFSLILESASTNQTSMYLCASSLTDRDDSPLHFGNGTRLTVT.

The chain recombines TRBV10-3 with TRBJ2-3, with D possibly TRBD2 on 5 matching bases. Trimming removed 2 bases from V and 2 bases from J, with 11 bases in between. The CDR3 spans 15 residues. The V gene's germline CDR1 is ENHRY and CDR2 SYGVKD. The CDR3 DNA sequence: TGTGCCATCAGTGAGACAAGCGGCCCCACAGATACGCAGTATTTT. This codes for CAISETSGPTDTQYF.

This chain joins TRBV11-2 and TRBJ2-7; 8 nucleotides match TRBD1. The CDR3 extends over 15 amino acids. Losses at the gene ends were 3 bases for V and 4 bases for J; bases not matched to a gene: 8. Per germline, CDR1 SGHAT and CDR2 FQNNGV. The CDR3 nucleotides are TGTGCCAGCAGCTTTAGACAGGGGACAAATTACGAGCAGTACTTC. Translated: CASSFRQGTNYEQYF.

This sequence joins TRBV30 and TRBJ2-1, with 12 bases fitting TRBD2. V shed 3 bases and J 11 bases; nucleotides not matched to a gene: 11. Germline V CDR1 and CDR2: GTSNPN, SVGIG (reference sequence). The CDR3 loop spans 15 amino acids. The CDR3 region is CAWSEGLAGTWKQFF. CDR3 nucleotide sequence: TGTGCCTGGAGCGAAGGACTAGCGGGAACATGGAAGCAGTTCTTC.

The chain has TRBV18 and TRBJ2-3; 10 nucleotides match TRBD1. Trimming removed 5 bases from V and 4 bases from J; junction bases left unmatched: 15. CDR3 length: 18 amino acids. The germline CDR1 and CDR2 sequences are KGHSH and LQKENI. CDR3 DNA: TGTGCCAGCTCATTATCGGCTCCGGGACAGGGGAGGGCAGATACGCAGTATTTT. Its protein product is CASSLSAPGQGRADTQYF.